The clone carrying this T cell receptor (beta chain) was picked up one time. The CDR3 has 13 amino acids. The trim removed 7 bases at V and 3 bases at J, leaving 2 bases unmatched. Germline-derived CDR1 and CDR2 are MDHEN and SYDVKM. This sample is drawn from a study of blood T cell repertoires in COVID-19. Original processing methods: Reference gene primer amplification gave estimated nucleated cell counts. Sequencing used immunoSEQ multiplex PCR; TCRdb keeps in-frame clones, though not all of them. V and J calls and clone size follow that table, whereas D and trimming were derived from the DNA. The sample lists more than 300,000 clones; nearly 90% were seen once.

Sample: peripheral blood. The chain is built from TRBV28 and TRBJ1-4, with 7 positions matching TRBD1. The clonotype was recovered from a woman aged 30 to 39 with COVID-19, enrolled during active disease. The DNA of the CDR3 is TGTGCCAGCAAAGACAGGGCTAATGAAAAACTGTTTTTT. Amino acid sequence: CASKDRANEKLFF.